These 26 T cell receptor beta chains were all obtained from the same sample, sequenced in a study of cytomegalovirus exposure and HLA in healthy donors. The PCR employed 60 Vbeta primers together with 13 Jbeta primers. Generated by immunoSEQ multiplex PCR, the TCRdb table keeps only in-frame clones and is missing some. Of about 120,000 clones listed, more than 65% are singletons. Sequencing was performed on PBMCs. The origin of the receptors is a man aged 40-55 years in good health and CMV-seropositive.

This clone showed up just a few times. V is TRBV7-2 and J is TRBJ1-5, with TRBD1 matching over 10 bases. This CDR3 comprises 16 residues. Germline loops: CDR1 SGHTA, CDR2 FQGNSA. The V segment lost 4 bases and the J segment 1 base; nucleotides outside the gene matches: 4. This CDR3 is CASSSGTGESNQPQHF. CDR3 nucleotides: TGTGCCAGCAGCTCTGGGACAGGGGAAAGCAATCAGCCCCAGCATTTT.

The genes are TRBV4-1 and TRBJ2-1; 11 positions match TRBD1. V dropped 0 bases and J dropped 6; count of bases not matched to a gene: 4. The CDR3 contains 16 residues. CDR1 is MGHRA and CDR2 is YSYEKL in the germline V gene. CDR3 nucleotide sequence: TGCGCCAGCAGCCAAGACGACGGGACAGGGGGCAATGAGCAGTTCTTC. Residues: CASSQDDGTGGNEQFF.

The chain employs TRBV5-8 and TRBJ2-5; 7 nucleotides agree with TRBD1. Germline loops: CDR1 SGHTS, CDR2 YDEGEE. The V segment lost 4 bases and the J segment 2 bases; nucleotides outside the gene matches: 8. The CDR3 totals 15 residues. Here the CDR3 reads CASSPGDSQQETQYF. The CDR3 DNA follows: TGTGCCAGCAGCCCCGGGGACAGTCAACAAGAGACCCAGTACTTC.

The CDR3 protein is CASSIAGLSYNEQFF. The CDR3 DNA reads TGTGCCAGTAGTATAGCGGGGTTATCCTACAATGAGCAGTTCTTC. The chain is built from TRBV19 and TRBJ2-1; a weak D match, TRBD2 (5 bases). The V end was cut by 1 base, the J end by 1 base, with 8 bases between. The CDR3 length is 15 residues. CDR1 and CDR2 from the germline V gene are LNHDA and SQIVND (reference sequence).

The rearrangement joins TRBV28 to TRBJ2-7; D may be TRBD1 (5 bases). V was pared by 2 bases and J by 3 bases, with 14 bases between. The germline gives CDR1 MDHEN, CDR2 SYDVKM. This CDR3 region has 15 residues. The CDR3 loop reads CASSLLDRQYYEQYF. CDR3 nucleotides: TGTGCCAGCAGTTTACTTGACAGACAATACTACGAGCAGTACTTC.

The chain combines TRBV29-1 with TRBJ2-1; possible D gene TRBD1, 5 bases. Germline loops: CDR1 SQVTM, CDR2 ANQGSEA. Trimming took off 6 bases at V and 7 bases at J, with 16 bases between the two ends. The CDR3 length is 13 residues. DNA of the CDR3: TGCAGCGTGGGGCCTAATGGGGTTAATGAGCAGTTCTTC. The encoded protein is CSVGPNGVNEQFF.

This clone was seen more than once but under ten times. This chain links TRBV6-4 with TRBJ2-3, with TRBD2 identical over 12 bases. Per germline, CDR1 MRHNA and CDR2 SNTAGT. There are 14 residues in the CDR3. V was clipped by 4 bases and J by 4 bases; unmatched bases: 0. This CDR3 reads CASSGTSGADTQYF. The CDR3 region has the DNA TGTGCCAGCAGTGGGACTAGCGGGGCAGATACGCAGTATTTT.

The chain recombines TRBV10-3 with TRBJ2-7, with 7 bases that match TRBD1. The CDR3 has 16 amino acids. Trimming at V came to 2 bases and at J to 7 bases, leaving 14 bases not matched to a gene. Germline V gene lookup returns CDR1 ENHRY and CDR2 SYGVKD. The chain's CDR3 is CAISEPKDRVSEEQYF. The CDR3 DNA follows: TGTGCCATCAGTGAGCCAAAAGACAGGGTTTCCGAGGAGCAGTACTTC.

On this clone: Other DNA sequences in the sample encode the same CDR3. This chain links TRBV25-1 with TRBJ1-2; 7 bases line up with TRBD1. The CDR3 runs 12 residues. The V gene end was trimmed by 10 bases and the J gene end by 8 bases; junction bases not matched to a gene: 10. The germline CDR1 and CDR2 sequences are MGHDK and SYGVNS. In nucleotides, the CDR3 is TGTGCCACAAGAACAGGGGAAAGGGGCTACACCTTC. It encodes CATRTGERGYTF.

This clone was observed a handful of times. V usage is TRBV4-2 and J usage is TRBJ2-5, with 9 bases lining up with TRBD2. Trimming took 2 bases from V and 5 from J; bases not matched to a gene: 9. Looked up from germline, CDR1 is LGHNA and CDR2 is YNFKEQ. The CDR3 covers 16 residues. This CDR3 is CASSQRPGGGAETQYF. The CDR3 DNA follows: TGTGCCAGCAGCCAAAGACCGGGCGGGGGGGCCGAGACCCAGTACTTC.

The CDR3 DNA sequence: TGTGCCAGCAGCTTCGGGCAGGGGGTGACAGATACGCAGTATTTT. It yields the protein CASSFGQGVTDTQYF. V gene TRBV7-6 combines with J gene TRBJ2-3; 7 nucleotides agree with TRBD1. The CDR3 totals 15 residues. The junction had 6 bases not matched to a gene; V was cut back by 3 bases and J by 3 bases. CDR1 is SGHVS, CDR2 FNYEAQ, per germline.

As DNA, the CDR3 is TGTGCCAGCAGCCGGACAGGGTTAGGCAATGAGCAGTTCTTC. It codes for CASSRTGLGNEQFF. This chain uses TRBV13 with TRBJ2-1, with 8 bases that match TRBD1. The trim removed 5 bases at V and 6 bases at J, leaving 6 bases unmatched. The CDR3 sequence is 14 residues long. Germline V lookup: CDR1 PRHDT, CDR2 FYEKMQ (reference sequence). Drawing the rest from reference TRBV13 and TRBJ2-1, the complete variable domain is AAGVIQSPRHLIKEKRETATLKCYPIPRHDTVYWYQQGPGQDPQFLISFYEKMQSDKGSIPDRFSAQQFSDYHSELNMSSLELGDSALYFCASSRTGLGNEQFFGPGTRLTVL.

The V gene is TRBV5-5, the J gene TRBJ2-4; a possible D gene is TRBD1 (6 bases). The CDR3 spans 16 residues. The V gene lost 2 bases and the J gene lost 2 bases, with 14 bases spanning the gap. CDR1 is SGHKS and CDR2 is YYEKEE in the germline V gene (reference sequence). CDR3 bases: TGTGCCAGCAGCTTTCCACTCCAGGGGACCAAAAACATTCAGTACTTC. Translation: CASSFPLQGTKNIQYF.

This clone showed up just a few times. V is TRBV6-5 and J is TRBJ1-1, with 11 bases identical to TRBD1. This CDR3 comprises 14 residues. With 3 bases clipped from V and 5 bases from J, the junction kept 2 bases outside the gene matches. Per the germline V gene, CDR1 is MNHEY and CDR2 is SVGAGI. CDR3 bases: TGTGCCAGCAGTTATCGGGACAGGGGGACTGAAGCTTTCTTT. Its protein is CASSYRDRGTEAFF.

The genes are TRBV5-1 and TRBJ2-5, with 7 positions matching TRBD1. The J call may be wrong; the DNA end is better matched by TRBJ2-7. The CDR3 extends over 14 amino acids. CDR1 SGHRS and CDR2 YFSETQ come from the germline V gene. CDR3 bases: TGCGCCAGCAGCGCGACAGGGACCGCCTACGAGCAGTACTTC. The encoded protein is CASSATGTAYEQYF.

CDR3 residues: CASSFYAGRGPLQETQYF. For the CDR3, the DNA is TGTGCCAGCAGCTTTTACGCTGGCCGGGGTCCTCTTCAAGAGACCCAGTACTTC. The chain carries TRBV7-9 and TRBJ2-5; a weak D match, TRBD2 (5 bases). The germline V gene encodes CDR1 SEHNR and CDR2 FQNEAQ (reference sequence). The CDR3 spans 18 residues. Trimming took off 3 bases at V and 2 bases at J, with 22 bases between the two ends. The complete variable domain, with remaining parts taken from reference TRBV7-9 and TRBJ2-5, reads DTGVSQNPRHKITKRGQNVTFRCDPISEHNRLYWYRQTLGQGPEFLTYFQNEAQLEKSRLLSDRFSAERPKGSFSTLEIQRTEQGDSAMYLCASSFYAGRGPLQETQYFGPGTRLLVL.

V is TRBV27 and J is TRBJ2-2; possible D gene TRBD2, 6 bases. The CDR3 is 14 residues long. The V gene lost 3 bases and the J gene lost 5 bases, with 10 bases spanning the gap. Germline V CDR1 and CDR2: MNHEY, SMNVEV (reference sequence). CDR3: CASSLGGVTGELFF. CDR3 nucleotide sequence: TGTGCCAGCAGTTTGGGGGGTGTGACCGGGGAGCTGTTTTTT.

The chain joins TRBV6-4 to TRBJ2-3; 9 positions agree with TRBD2. V lost 2 bases, J lost 1 base, and 1 base stayed unmatched. The CDR3 loop spans 15 amino acids. Per germline, CDR1 MRHNA and CDR2 SNTAGT. CDR3 in amino acids: CASSDRGGGTDTQYF. The CDR3, as DNA: TGTGCCAGCAGTGACCGCGGGGGGGGCACAGATACGCAGTATTTT.

The V gene is TRBV5-1, the J gene TRBJ2-7, with D perhaps TRBD1 (6 bases). The germline V gene encodes CDR1 SGHRS and CDR2 YFSETQ. Trimming removed 2 bases at V and 2 bases at J, with 14 bases between. The CDR3 extends over 15 amino acids. The CDR3 here is CASSLQGEIAYEQYF. CDR3 DNA: TGCGCCAGCAGCTTACAGGGTGAAATAGCCTACGAGCAGTACTTC.

The rearrangement uses TRBV9 and TRBJ1-4; the D gene is possibly TRBD1 (6 bases). Germline loops: CDR1 SGDLS, CDR2 YYNGEE. This CDR3 comprises 15 residues. V lost 0 bases to trimming and J lost 3 bases, with 9 bases between them. DNA of the CDR3: TGTGCCAGCAGCGTAGCTGGGGGCGCTAATGAAAAACTGTTTTTT. Its protein is CASSVAGGANEKLFF.

This clone was seen a handful of times. The chain links TRBV7-2 to TRBJ1-6; D is unresolved. The V end was cut by 4 bases, the J end by 13 bases, with 8 bases between. The germline gives CDR1 SGHTA, CDR2 FQGNSA. The CDR3 extends over 11 amino acids. The CDR3 nucleotides are TGTGCCAGCAGCTCTTCTCTTCCCCTCCACTTT. As protein: CASSSSLPLHF. The full variable domain, in which reference TRBV7-2 and TRBJ1-6 provide the parts outside the CDR3, is GAGVSQSPSNKVTEKGKDVELRCDPISGHTALYWYRQSLGQGLEFLIYFQGNSAPDKSGLPSDRFSAERTGGSVSTLTIQRTQQEDSAVYLCASSSSLPLHFGNGTRLTVT.

CDR3 coding DNA: TGCGCCAGCAGTCAAACGACTAGCGGGGGCCCCCACTCTGGGGCCAACGTCCTGACTTTC. Translated: CASSQTTSGGPHSGANVLTF. The V call is TRBV23-1, the J call TRBJ2-6; TRBD2 agrees at 12 bases. TRBV23-1 is flagged as an ORF with uncertain function. V lost 2 bases to trimming and J lost 0 bases; unmatched junction nucleotides: 8. The CDR3 has 20 amino acids.

This clone was recorded at least ten times. The V gene is TRBV4-1, the J gene TRBJ1-6; the D is unclear. This CDR3 contains 14 residues. Per the germline V gene, CDR1 is MGHRA and CDR2 is YSYEKL. Trimming cost V 4 bases and J 14 bases, with 18 bases left between them. The CDR3 DNA sequence: TGCGCCAGCAGCCCCTCCAGGCTTTGGTCGACCCTCCACTTT. This gives the protein CASSPSRLWSTLHF.

The sample holds one count of this clone. V and J are TRBV28 and TRBJ1-5; 7 nucleotides align to TRBD1. Germline CDR1 reads MDHEN; CDR2 reads SYDVKM. The CDR3 has 17 residues. J lost 1 base, V lost 5 bases, and 11 bases had no gene match. Here the CDR3 DNA reads TGTGCCAGCAGTAAGGGGGACAGTGGATTGAGCAATCAGCCCCAGCATTTT. It translates to CASSKGDSGLSNQPQHF.

The chain carries TRBV2 and TRBJ1-6, with D hard to call. Trimming stripped 7 bases from V and 5 bases from J, with 15 bases between. The CDR3 is made up of 15 amino acids. Germline-derived CDR1 and CDR2 are SNHLY and FYNNEI. In nucleotides, the CDR3 is TGTGCCAGCATCGAATTGGTAGCTGATAATTCACCCCTCCACTTT. It yields the protein CASIELVADNSPLHF.

This clone was seen only once. The V call is TRBV7-9, the J call TRBJ2-3, with 9 bases aligning to TRBD1. The V gene end was trimmed by 6 bases and the J gene end by 4 bases; junction bases not matched to a gene: 2. Germline lookup yields CDR1 SEHNR and CDR2 FQNEAQ (reference sequence). The CDR3 has 13 amino acids. CDR3 amino acids: CASRRQGADTQYF. CDR3 nucleotide sequence: TGTGCCAGCAGGAGACAGGGGGCAGATACGCAGTATTTT.